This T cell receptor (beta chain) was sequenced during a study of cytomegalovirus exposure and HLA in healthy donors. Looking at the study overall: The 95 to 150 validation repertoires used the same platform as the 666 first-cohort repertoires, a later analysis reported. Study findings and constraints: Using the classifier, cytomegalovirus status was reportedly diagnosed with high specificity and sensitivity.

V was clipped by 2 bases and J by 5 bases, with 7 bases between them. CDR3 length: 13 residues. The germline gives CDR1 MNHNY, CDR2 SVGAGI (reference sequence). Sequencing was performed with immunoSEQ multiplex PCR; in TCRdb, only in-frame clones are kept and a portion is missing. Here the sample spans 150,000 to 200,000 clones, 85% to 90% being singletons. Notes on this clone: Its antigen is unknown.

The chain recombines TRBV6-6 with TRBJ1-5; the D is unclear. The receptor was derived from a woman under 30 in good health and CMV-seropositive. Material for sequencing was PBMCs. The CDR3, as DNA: TGTGCCAGCAGTTACGGGCCGGATCAGCCCCAGCATTTT. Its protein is CASSYGPDQPQHF.